The 17 T cell receptor beta chains below all came from one sample that was sequenced in a study of T cells in Graves' hyperthyroidism and ophthalmopathy. The TCR beta CDR3 regions underwent amplification using RNA transcripts as the source. With the HTBI primer set, the TCR CDR3 went through a first round of RT-PCR. TCRdb called the multiplex PCR reads again in MiXCR, with one record for every CDR3 protein. The data hold approximately 530,000 distinct CDR3 sequences, with over 15% observed a single time. Input material: blood. The receptor set was obtained from a woman aged 18-30 years with Graves' hyperthyroidism.

This clonotype was seen a few times. The CDR3 here is CASSPGTSGYETQYF. DNA of the CDR3: TGCGCCAGCAGCCCCGGGACTAGCGGGTATGAGACCCAGTACTTC. The V call is TRBV5-1, the J call TRBJ2-5; 12 nucleotides align to TRBD2. This CDR3 contains 15 residues. V was clipped by 4 bases and J by 5 bases; unmatched bases: 6. Germline assignment: CDR1 SGHRS and CDR2 YFSETQ. Filled out from reference TRBV5-1 and TRBJ2-5, the complete variable domain reads KAGVTQTPRYLIKTRGQQVTLSCSPISGHRSVSWYQQTPGQGLQFLFEYFSETQRNKGNFPGRFSGRQFSNSRSEMNVSTLELGDSALYLCASSPGTSGYETQYFGPGTRLLVL.

This clonotype was observed at least ten times. The chain is built from TRBV30 and TRBJ2-1; maybe TRBD1 (6 bases). From germline, CDR1 is GTSNPN and CDR2 SVGIG (reference sequence). Trimming stripped 3 bases from V and 2 bases from J, with 11 bases between. This CDR3 is 14 amino acids long. This CDR3 is CAWRGAGAYNEQFF. The DNA for the CDR3 is TGTGCCTGGAGGGGGGCAGGGGCCTACAATGAGCAGTTCTTC.

This clonotype showed up many times. The chain employs TRBV20-1 and TRBJ2-3; D uncertain. This CDR3 has 13 amino acids. Germline lookup yields CDR1 DFQATT and CDR2 SNEGSKA (reference sequence). Trimming stripped 5 bases from V and 0 bases from J, with 9 bases between. CDR3 in amino acids: CSAAQTSTDTQYF. As DNA, the CDR3 is TGCAGTGCTGCACAAACTAGCACAGATACGCAGTATTTT.

This clonotype was recorded at least ten times. The chain uses TRBV27 and TRBJ2-5; 12 bases fit TRBD2. V was pared by 7 bases and J by 7 bases, with 13 bases of the junction left unmatched. This CDR3 is 16 amino acids long. The germline CDR1 and CDR2 sequences are MNHEY and SMNVEV (reference sequence). CDR3 nucleotide sequence: TGTGCCAGCACAACCGGGACTAGCGGGCCCTCCGGGACCCAGTACTTC. As protein: CASTTGTSGPSGTQYF.

A few counts support this clonotype. The chain recombines TRBV2 with TRBJ2-4; D is ambiguous. CDR1 and CDR2 (germline): SNHLY, FYNNEI. The CDR3 length is 15 residues. V lost 2 bases to trimming and J lost 0 bases, with 8 bases between them. Here the CDR3 DNA reads TGTGCCAGCAGTGAACTAAGTCTAGCCAAAAACATTCAGTACTTC. It yields the protein CASSELSLAKNIQYF.

There are a few counts of this clonotype. The J gene is TRBJ1-5, the V gene TRBV15; D not resolved. V was clipped by 0 bases and J by 0 bases, with 18 bases between them. This CDR3 contains 19 residues. Germline CDR1 LNHNV, CDR2 YYDKDF (reference sequence). CDR3 sequence reads: CATSRDLQVKGYSNQPQHF. The CDR3 bases are TGTGCCACCAGCAGAGATCTGCAGGTCAAGGGATATAGCAATCAGCCCCAGCATTTT.

Many counts were recorded for this clonotype. V usage is TRBV18 and J usage is TRBJ2-3, with D perhaps matching TRBD1 (6 bases). This CDR3 has 15 residues. CDR1 is KGHSH, CDR2 LQKENI, per germline. Trimming cost V 3 bases and J 1 base, with 11 bases left between them. The CDR3 DNA reads as TGTGCCAGCTCACCGTTACAGGGTCGCACAGATACGCAGTATTTT. Its translation is CASSPLQGRTDTQYF.

The rearrangement uses TRBV2 and TRBJ2-4; 10 bases align to TRBD2. CDR3 length: 15 residues. Trimming at V came to 5 bases and at J to 9 bases, leaving 10 bases not matched to a gene. CDR1 is SNHLY and CDR2 is FYNNEI in the germline V gene. The CDR3 here is CASSRDLAGVRIQYF. The CDR3 DNA reads TGTGCCAGCAGTCGAGATCTAGCGGGGGTCCGCATTCAGTACTTC.

The genes are TRBV20-1 and TRBJ2-2; D perhaps matches TRBD1 (5 bases). This CDR3 contains 15 residues. In germline, CDR1 is DFQATT, CDR2 SNEGSKA (reference sequence). Trimming shortened V by 0 bases and J by 1 base, and 9 bases separated the two germline ends. The CDR3 sequence: CSARDIGVNTGELFF. CDR3 DNA sequence: TGCAGTGCTAGAGACATAGGGGTGAACACCGGGGAGCTGTTTTTT.

This clonotype was counted between two and nine times. The rearrangement joins TRBV15 to TRBJ1-3, with D unclear. CDR1 and CDR2 from the germline V gene are LNHNV and YYDKDF (reference sequence). Trimming left V 5 bases short and J 0 bases short, with 5 bases between. This CDR3 contains 13 residues. CDR3 sequence: CATSPSSGNTIYF. CDR3 in DNA: TGTGCCACCAGCCCGAGCTCTGGAAACACCATATATTTT.

This chain joins TRBV27 and TRBJ2-7; TRBD2 agrees at 9 bases. Germline V lookup: CDR1 MNHEY, CDR2 SMNVEV (reference sequence). The CDR3 runs 15 residues. J was trimmed by 4 bases and V by 3 bases; bases with no gene match: 7. CDR3 residues: CASSLGSGRNYEQYF. Written as DNA, the CDR3 is TGTGCCAGCAGTTTGGGTAGCGGGAGAAATTACGAGCAGTACTTC.

V is TRBV11-3 and J is TRBJ2-5, with D perhaps assigned TRBD1 or TRBD2 (5 bases each). CDR1 and CDR2 from the germline V gene are SGHNT and YENEEA. The CDR3 has 13 residues. Trimming took off 5 bases at V and 10 bases at J, with 17 bases between the two ends. CDR3 coding DNA: TGTGCCAGCAGCGGGACCAGGGAAGGTAACCAGTACTTC. Residues: CASSGTREGNQYF. Together with reference TRBV11-3 and TRBJ2-5, the CDR3 gives the full variable domain: EAGVVQSPRYKIIEKKQPVAFWCNPISGHNTLYWYLQNLGQGPELLIRYENEEAVDDSQLPKDRFSAERLKGVDSTLKIQPAELGDSAVYLCASSGTREGNQYFGPGTRLLVL.

This clonotype was observed a handful of times. V usage is TRBV29-1 and J usage is TRBJ2-7; 8 bases align to TRBD1. This CDR3 comprises 13 residues. The V and J ends lost 6 bases and 3 bases, in that order; junction bases with no gene match: 7. CDR1 and CDR2 from the germline V gene are SQVTM and ANQGSEA. CDR3: CSVQTGAGYEQYF. CDR3 nucleotide sequence: TGCAGCGTGCAGACAGGGGCAGGCTACGAGCAGTACTTC.

This clonotype came up a few times. The chain uses TRBV27 and TRBJ1-4; possibly TRBD1 for D (5 bases). Germline assignment: CDR1 MNHEY and CDR2 SMNVEV (reference sequence). V shed 5 bases and J shed 7 bases, with 17 bases lying between them. CDR3 length equals 15 residues. CDR3 DNA sequence: TGTGCCAGCAGTAACTCCGGGGCGCCCAGTGAAAAACTGTTTTTT. This gives the protein CASSNSGAPSEKLFF.

J is TRBJ1-2 and V is TRBV18, with TRBD1 matching 7 bases. J gave up 3 bases and V 3 bases, and 4 bases lay outside the gene matches. The V gene's germline CDR1 is KGHSH and CDR2 LQKENI. This CDR3 is built from 14 residues. The CDR3 here is CASSPGQRDYGYTF. As DNA, the CDR3 is TGTGCCAGCTCACCGGGACAGAGAGACTATGGCTACACCTTC.

The table lists this clonotype with many counts. The chain employs TRBV6-2 or TRBV6-3 and TRBJ1-1, with D tentatively TRBD1 (5 bases). The V and J ends lost 8 bases and 3 bases respectively, with 13 bases between them. Germline values: CDR1 MNHEY, CDR2 SVGEGT. This CDR3 has 13 amino acids. The CDR3 nucleotides read TGTGCCAGCTCTGTAGAGGGGTACACTGAAGCTTTCTTT. Encoded protein: CASSVEGYTEAFF.

This clonotype occurred many times. The chain joins TRBV11-2 to TRBJ2-1; possibly TRBD1 for D (6 bases). The CDR3 loop spans 15 amino acids. Germline-derived CDR1 and CDR2 are SGHAT and FQNNGV. V gave up 5 bases and J gave up 8 bases, with 19 bases separating them. CDR3 protein: CASSNIEQGLDEQFF. For the CDR3, the DNA is TGTGCCAGCAGCAATATAGAACAGGGTTTGGATGAGCAGTTCTTC.